The clone carrying this TCR beta chain was counted only a few times. Its antigen is not identified. The source of the sample is a study of identical twins. Study results and limitations: The models gave estimates that fell short of the out-of-frame TCR alpha sharing seen in monozygotic twins. Within cord blood, abundant beta clonotypes carried fewer insertions, but memory repertoires showed no such trend.

TCRdb processed the 5' RACE reads anew with MiXCR; each CDR3 protein has one entry. The sample yields around 530,000 distinct CDR3 sequences, 12% to 15% seen once. CDR3 length equals 15 residues. The ends lost 4 bases at V and 6 bases at J; junction bases unmatched: 7. These data were also reused for a study on yellow fever vaccine responses in identical twins.

Sequenced material: CD4+ T cells sorted from blood. The genes are TRBV12-3 or TRBV12-4 and TRBJ2-2, with 8 bases matching TRBD2. The clonotype comes from a woman aged 18-29 years in good health. CDR3 DNA: TGTGCCAGCAGTTCACAGGGACTAGTGTCCGGGGAGCTGTTTTTT. Its protein product is CASSSQGLVSGELFF.